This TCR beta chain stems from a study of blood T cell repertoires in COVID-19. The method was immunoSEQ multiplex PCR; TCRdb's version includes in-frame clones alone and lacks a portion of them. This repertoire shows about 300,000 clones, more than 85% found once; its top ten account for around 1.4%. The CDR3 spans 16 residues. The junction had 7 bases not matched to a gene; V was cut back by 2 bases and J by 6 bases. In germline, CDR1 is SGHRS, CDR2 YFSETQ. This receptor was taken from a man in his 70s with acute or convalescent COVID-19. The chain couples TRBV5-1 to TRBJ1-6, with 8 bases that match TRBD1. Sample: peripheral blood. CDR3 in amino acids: CASSLITGGANSPLHF. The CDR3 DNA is TGCGCCAGCAGCTTAATCACAGGGGGGGCTAATTCACCCCTCCACTTT.